This is a list of T cell receptor beta chains from one sample in a study of response to subunit inactivated influenza vaccine. TCRdb re-derived calls from the RT-PCR reads in MiXCR, one entry per CDR3 protein. The table records hundreds of thousands of distinct CDR3 sequences, around 15% of them present only once. The starting material was PBMCs from blood, obtained around 15 days before vaccination. These receptors all come from a man between 50 and 59 years old who received an inactivated influenza vaccine. CDR3s include the opening cysteine and the closing phenylalanine or tryptophan. D genes are given only for firm matches. Where a row states a size, it is once, few, many or the class of an expanded clone; other rows omit it.

clone_size | j_call | v_call | d_call | cdr3_aa | cdr3_nt
. | TRBJ2-7 | TRBV6-1 | TRBD2 | CASSRSGGPYEQYF | TGTGCCAGCAGTAGAAGCGGGGGGCCCTACGAGCAGTACTTC
. | TRBJ2-3 | TRBV6-4 | TRBD1 | CASSDRGPYPRGYTDTQYF | TGTGCCAGCAGTGACAGGGGGCCATACCCCCGCGGATACACAGATACGCAGTATTTT
few | TRBJ2-5 | TRBV20-1 | . | CSARDMGSGIQETQYF | TGCAGTGCTAGAGATATGGGCAGCGGAATCCAAGAGACCCAGTACTTC
. | TRBJ2-1 | TRBV30 | TRBD2 | CAWSVKAGGYNEQFF | TGTGCCTGGAGTGTAAAAGCGGGAGGGTACAATGAGCAGTTCTTC
. | TRBJ1-1 | TRBV30 | . | CAWSVVRGTEAFF | TGTGCCTGGAGTGTAGTCAGGGGCACTGAAGCTTTCTTT
few | TRBJ1-5 | TRBV12-3/TRBV12-4 | . | CASSRADNQPQHF | TGTGCCAGCAGTCGGGCCGACAATCAGCCCCAGCATTTT
. | TRBJ2-7 | TRBV4-3 | . | CASSQAGGTNGYEQYF | TGCGCCAGCAGCCAAGCCGGGGGGACAAACGGGTACGAGCAGTACTTC
few | TRBJ1-2 | TRBV15 | . | CATSRDQGGLGGYTF | TGTGCCACCAGCAGAGATCAGGGAGGATTGGGTGGCTACACCTTC
few | TRBJ2-3 | TRBV4-1 | TRBD2 | CASSQVTSAGYTQYF | TGCGCCAGCAGCCAAGTTACCTCAGCGGGATATACGCAGTATTTT
. | TRBJ2-5 | TRBV6-2/TRBV6-3 | . | CASISALQETQYF | TGTGCCAGCATATCAGCCCTTCAAGAGACCCAGTACTTC
many | TRBJ1-5 | TRBV11-1 | . | CASSSLPSAGNSYSNQPQHF | TGTGCCAGCAGCTCCCTCCCTTCTGCAGGAAACTCTTATAGCAATCAGCCCCAGCATTTT
. | TRBJ2-1 | TRBV14 | TRBD1 | CASTLTGGGNEQFF | TGTGCCAGCACCCTCACAGGGGGTGGCAATGAGCAGTTCTTC
few | TRBJ2-7 | TRBV2 | TRBD2 | CASTGTSGSNEQYF | TGTGCCAGCACCGGGACTAGCGGGAGCAACGAGCAGTACTTC
. | TRBJ2-7 | TRBV7-2 | . | CAGPPLGSGYEQYF | TGTGCCGGCCCCCCCTTGGGGTCGGGGTACGAGCAGTACTTC
many | TRBJ2-1 | TRBV4-3 | TRBD2 | CASSRGGAGYNEQFF | TGCGCCAGCAGCCGCGGGGGGGCCGGTTATAATGAGCAGTTCTTC
few | TRBJ2-7 | TRBV6-2/TRBV6-3 | TRBD2 | CASSYSTVPGGQYF | TGTGCCAGCAGTTACTCCACGGTCCCGGGGGGGCAGTACTTC
few | TRBJ1-2 | TRBV5-1 | TRBD1 | CASSSGQALNYGYTF | TGCGCCAGCAGCTCCGGACAGGCCCTAAACTATGGCTACACCTTC
. | TRBJ2-2 | TRBV7-7 | TRBD2 | CASSSSPLAGGPTGELFF | TGTGCTAGCAGCTCCTCTCCCCTAGCGGGGGGGCCCACCGGGGAGCTGTTTTTT
few | TRBJ1-1 | TRBV5-1 | . | CASSLAGRGTSEAFF | TGCGCCAGCAGCTTGGCCGGCAGGGGAACGTCTGAAGCTTTCTTT
. | TRBJ1-4 | TRBV15 | . | CATSRGSGEKLFF | TGTGCCACCAGCAGAGGTAGCGGTGAAAAACTGTTTTTT
few | TRBJ2-4 | TRBV12-3/TRBV12-4 | . | CASSLAGEAKNIQYF | TGTGCCAGCAGTTTAGCGGGGGAGGCCAAAAACATTCAGTACTTC
. | TRBJ2-7 | TRBV6-1 | . | CASSSGYPGFEQYF | TGTGCCAGCAGTAGCGGATACCCAGGGTTCGAGCAGTACTTC
few | TRBJ2-3 | TRBV3-1 | TRBD2 | CASSKAGYSTDTQYF | TGTGCCAGCAGCAAAGCGGGATATAGCACAGATACGCAGTATTTT
few | TRBJ2-1 | TRBV7-2 | TRBD2 | CASSPTLAGGSRFF | TGTGCCAGCAGCCCCACCCTAGCGGGAGGATCGCGGTTCTTC
. | TRBJ2-6 | TRBV4-3 | TRBD1 | CASSRSGGTGANVLTF | TGCGCCAGCAGCCGGTCAGGGGGCACTGGGGCCAACGTCCTGACTTTC
few | TRBJ2-7 | TRBV7-6 | . | CASSLEKISEQYF | TGTGCCAGCAGCTTAGAGAAAATAAGCGAGCAGTACTTC
. | TRBJ2-1 | TRBV9 | . | CASSVSVSVEQFF | TGTGCCAGCAGCGTCTCCGTTTCAGTTGAGCAGTTCTTC
few | TRBJ2-7 | TRBV18 | TRBD2 | CASSPGTSALEQYF | TGTGCCAGCTCACCCGGGACTAGCGCTCTCGAGCAGTACTTC
. | TRBJ1-2 | TRBV27 | . | CASSLSKAGDGYTF | TGTGCCAGCAGTTTATCGAAGGCAGGAGATGGCTACACCTTC
. | TRBJ1-1 | TRBV5-1 | TRBD1 | CASSWGDSRLEAFF | TGCGCCAGCAGCTGGGGGGACAGTCGGCTTGAAGCTTTCTTT
many | TRBJ1-1 | TRBV7-2 | . | CASSSQGTNTEAFF | TGTGCCAGCAGCTCGCAGGGCACCAACACTGAAGCTTTCTTT
few | TRBJ1-2 | TRBV20-1 | . | CSAYDRPSGYTF | TGCAGTGCTTATGACAGGCCATCGGGCTACACCTTC
. | TRBJ2-2 | TRBV29-1 | . | CSAYRETGELFF | TGCAGCGCTTACAGGGAAACCGGGGAGCTGTTTTTT
. | TRBJ1-5 | TRBV12-3/TRBV12-4 | . | CASSLSGIAQPQHF | TGTGCCAGCAGTTTAAGTGGGATCGCTCAGCCCCAGCATTTT
. | TRBJ2-2 | TRBV28 | . | CASSLYKQGTGELFF | TGTGCCAGCAGTTTATACAAGCAGGGTACCGGGGAGCTGTTTTTT
. | TRBJ1-1 | TRBV5-1 | . | CASSPMGGSEAFF | TGCGCCAGCAGCCCGATGGGAGGGAGTGAAGCTTTCTTT
few | TRBJ2-2 | TRBV6-1 | . | CASRSGVGSNTGELFF | TGTGCCAGCAGATCTGGGGTAGGGTCGAACACCGGGGAGCTGTTTTTT
many | TRBJ2-4 | TRBV5-1 | . | CASSNPGSAKNIQYF | TGCGCCAGCAGCAATCCGGGATCGGCCAAAAACATTCAGTACTTC
few | TRBJ2-5 | TRBV6-5 | TRBD2 | CASSYGSGGPQETQYF | TGTGCCAGCAGTTACGGGAGCGGGGGGCCACAAGAGACCCAGTACTTC
many | TRBJ2-7 | TRBV5-1 | . | CASSLDVEQYF | TGCGCCAGCAGCTTGGACGTGGAGCAGTACTTC
few | TRBJ2-3 | TRBV4-2 | . | CASSLSGKVHF | TGTGCCAGCAGCCTTAGCGGAAAAGTGCATTTT
. | TRBJ1-5 | TRBV28 | TRBD1 | CASSLSQGAWSNQPQHF | TGTGCCAGCAGTTTATCACAGGGGGCATGGAGCAATCAGCCCCAGCATTTT
. | TRBJ2-3 | TRBV20-1 | . | CSARATADTQYF | TGCAGTGCTAGGGCGACAGCAGATACGCAGTATTTT
many | TRBJ2-7 | TRBV27 | . | CASSREGYEQYF | TGTGCCAGCAGCCGCGAGGGCTACGAGCAGTACTTC
. | TRBJ2-3 | TRBV24-1 | . | CATSDPVGGTDTQYF | TGTGCCACCAGTGATCCGGTAGGAGGGACAGATACGCAGTATTTT
few | TRBJ2-3 | TRBV28 | . | CASSSGVRFKF | TGTGCCAGCAGCTCAGGAGTGCGATTTAAATTT
many | TRBJ1-5 | TRBV12-3/TRBV12-4 | . | CASSFSGNQPQHF | TGTGCCAGCAGTTTTTCGGGGAATCAGCCCCAGCATTTT